This T cell receptor beta chain was retrieved from a study of blood T cell repertoires in COVID-19 (dated by TCRdb to 2020 to 2021). Concerning the study at large: Samples from collaborators originated in the United States, Italy and Spain and spanned both the acute and convalescent phases of COVID-19. The material from the prospective study consisted of cDNA or gDNA derived from T cells, B-cell-depleted T cells, or PBMCs. Deeply sampled blood TCRbeta repertoires from subjects exposed to, actively infected with, or recovered from COVID-19 were included in the dataset. A freely available public database, intended as a resource for researchers studying the immune response to SARS-CoV-2, is where the repertoires were released. Samples came from the ongoing ImmuneRACE study (first 160 participants) plus 1,254 subjects from 6 global collaborators. The sample metadata nearly always contained a de-identified subject ID, COVID-19 status, age in years and sex. Where HLA class I and class II types were available, the types were taken from metadata supplied by the sample provider, not from assay-based typing. Findings and caveats that apply to the study as a whole: How much clinical and demographic metadata was included differed by source and by participant, and the metadata was provided uncurated.

Remarks on this clone: It lacks a known antigen. Per-base qualities were not stored, and no clone one base away is much larger.

One collaborating source in Seattle enrolled patients during active infection and followed them longitudinally through the course of disease. The collaborating institutions used their own protocols to collect whole blood in K2EDTA tubes. For TCRbeta analysis, collaborator samples were shipped as frozen whole blood, as isolated PBMCs, or as DNA extracted from either sample type. TCRbeta CDR3 regions were amplified from genomic DNA using the immunoSEQ Assay, a bias-controlled multiplex PCR. The study's own analysis went as follows. Nucleated cell counts per sample were estimated from amplification of reference gene primers within the assay. To quantify the absolute abundance of each unique TCRbeta CDR3 rearrangement, sequence reads were collapsed and filtered. For each sample, productive Simpson clonality was calculated as the square root of Simpson's diversity index over productive rearrangements. As stored in TCRdb, this immuneACCESS dataset retains in-frame rearrangements with V and J assigned. A fraction of the clones does not appear; measured against another copy, unresolved V genes explain less than half of the discrepancy, and the remainder lacks a known reason. V, J and clone size derive from that table, while D and trimming were established from the DNA sequence. The sample table records 300,000 to 350,000 clones; about nine tenths of these occur just once. Around 6.8% of the sample goes to the ten largest clones.

Inclusive of the bounding cysteine and phenylalanine, the CDR3 is 17 residues long. The DNA shown is the 51-base CDR3, in frame from base 1. From a lookup of the germline V gene, CDR1 and CDR2 are MNHEY and SVGEGT. V ends up 5 bases short and J 4 bases short, with an unmatched junction base count of 13. This chain joins TRBV6-2 or TRBV6-3 to TRBJ1-2; TRBD1 agrees with 10 junctional bases. Sequenced material: peripheral blood. This sequence was found in a woman aged 25 to 39 with COVID-19, enrolled during active disease. This receptor carries the CDR3 CASSRGTGAIISYGYTF. DNA sequence: TGTGCCAGCAGTCGCGGGACAGGGGCTATAATCAGCTATGGCTACACCTTC.